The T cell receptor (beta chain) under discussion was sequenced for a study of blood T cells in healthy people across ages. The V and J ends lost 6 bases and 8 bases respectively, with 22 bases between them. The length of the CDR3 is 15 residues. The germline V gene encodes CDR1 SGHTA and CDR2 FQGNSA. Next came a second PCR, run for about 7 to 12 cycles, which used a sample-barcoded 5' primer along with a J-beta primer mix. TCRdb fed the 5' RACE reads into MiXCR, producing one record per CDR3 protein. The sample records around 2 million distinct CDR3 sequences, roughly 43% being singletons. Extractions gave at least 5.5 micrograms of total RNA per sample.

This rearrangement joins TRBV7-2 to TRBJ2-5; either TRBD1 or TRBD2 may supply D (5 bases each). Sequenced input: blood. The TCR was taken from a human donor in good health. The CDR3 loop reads CASSYGTVWSQTQYF. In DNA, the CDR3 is TGTGCCAGCAGTTACGGGACCGTATGGTCTCAAACCCAGTACTTC. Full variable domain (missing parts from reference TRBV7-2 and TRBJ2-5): GAGVSQSPSNKVTEKGKDVELRCDPISGHTALYWYRQSLGQGLEFLIYFQGNSAPDKSGLPSDRFSAERTGGSVSTLTIQRTQQEDSAVYLCASSYGTVWSQTQYFGPGTRLLVL.